This is a list of T cell receptor beta chains from one sample in a study of T cell repertoires in cytomegalovirus infection. TCRdb passed the reads through MiXCR, listing each CDR3 protein once. In the table there are 150,000 or so distinct CDR3 sequences, about 20% of which are singletons. Their target antigens are unknown. Sequences were derived from CD8+ T cells from cultured PBMCs, sampled from culture after CMV antigen stimulation. The receptor source for this set is a human donor in good health (CMV status not recorded). Some clones in this sample may be carry-over from other donors' samples. CDR3s include the opening cysteine and the closing phenylalanine or tryptophan. Each record gives: V gene, D gene, clone size, J gene, CDR3 DNA, CDR3 protein. D genes are given only for firm matches. Clone size is not always given. Where it is, it says once, few, many or a class for expanded clones.

TRBV7-8	.	.	TRBJ1-2	TGTGCCAGCAGCGAGTCGGGGAGAAAGAGCTATGGCTACACCTTC	CASSESGRKSYGYTF
TRBV6-5	.	.	TRBJ2-2	TGTGCCAGCAGCTCCCGGGACACTACCTCCACCGGGGAGCTGTTTTTT	CASSSRDTTSTGELFF
TRBV12-3/TRBV12-4	TRBD1	few	TRBJ2-7	TGTGCCAGCAGTCCGGGACAGTTCGGCGAGCAGTACTTC	CASSPGQFGEQYF
TRBV6-5	.	.	TRBJ2-7	TGTGCCAGCAGTTACCCGAACGAGGGGAAGTACGAGCAGTACTTC	CASSYPNEGKYEQYF
TRBV7-2	.	few	TRBJ2-7	TGTGCCAGCAGCTTATTTCTCCAGGGGCCAAAACGTTTCTACGAGCAGTACTTC	CASSLFLQGPKRFYEQYF
TRBV12-3/TRBV12-4	.	few	TRBJ1-5	TGTGCCAGCAGTCCGTCCGGGGAGGGCGGCCAGCCCCAGCATTTT	CASSPSGEGGQPQHF
TRBV6-2/TRBV6-3	.	.	TRBJ1-1	TGTGCCAGCAGTTACTTGATGAACACTGAAGCTTTCTTT	CASSYLMNTEAFF
TRBV7-8	.	few	TRBJ2-3	TGTGCCAGCAGCCAACGGGACATCTCCACAGATACGCAGTATTTT	CASSQRDISTDTQYF
TRBV7-9	TRBD1	.	TRBJ1-2	TGTGCCAGCAGCAAAAATTCCGGGACAGAATACTACACCTTC	CASSKNSGTEYYTF
TRBV4-1	.	.	TRBJ1-5	TGCGCCAGCAGCCAAGATCGGGGTTTGGGGCAGCCCCAGCATTTT	CASSQDRGLGQPQHF
TRBV14	.	.	TRBJ1-1	TGTGCCAGCAGCCCTTTGCTGTATAACACTGAAGCTTTCTTT	CASSPLLYNTEAFF
TRBV11-2	.	.	TRBJ2-2	TGTGCCAGCAGCTTCGACTACCGGGGGACCGGGGAGCTGTTTTTT	CASSFDYRGTGELFF
TRBV6-6	.	few	TRBJ1-3	TGTGCCAGCAGTTACGCTGGGGGAACTGGAAACACCATATATTTT	CASSYAGGTGNTIYF
TRBV24-1	TRBD1	.	TRBJ2-2	TGTGCCACCAGTGATCTCGGGACAGCCGGGGAGCTGTTTTTT	CATSDLGTAGELFF
TRBV15	.	few	TRBJ1-3	TGTGCCACCAGCAGAGAGTACGGAAAGGCCATCACCATATATTTT	CATSREYGKAITIYF
TRBV7-2	.	.	TRBJ1-5	TGTGCCAGCAGCTTAGACCGGCGCATTCAGCCCCAGCATTTT	CASSLDRRIQPQHF
TRBV7-2	.	.	TRBJ2-1	TGTGCCAGCAGCCATGGAGGGGCACATGAGCAGTTCTTC	CASSHGGAHEQFF
TRBV7-2	.	few	TRBJ2-7	TGTGCCAGCAGCTTAGGCCCCAGGGGAGGAAACGAGCAGTACTTC	CASSLGPRGGNEQYF
TRBV27	.	few	TRBJ2-1	TGTGCCAGCAGTGTGTACTCAGGGGATGAGCAGTTCTTC	CASSVYSGDEQFF
TRBV12-3/TRBV12-4	TRBD2	few	TRBJ2-1	TGTGCCAGCACCTACCCCGGGACTAGCGGGGGGGGGCTCTTGGATGAGCAGTTCTTC	CASTYPGTSGGGLLDEQFF
TRBV27	.	.	TRBJ1-1	TGTGCCAGCGGGGGGTGGGCTGAAGCTTTCTTT	CASGGWAEAFF
TRBV6-2/TRBV6-3	TRBD1	.	TRBJ2-1	TGTGCCAGCAGAGCCGTGGACAGGGCCTTCTACAATGAGCAGTTCTTC	CASRAVDRAFYNEQFF
TRBV5-4	TRBD1	few	TRBJ2-7	TGTGCCAGCAGGTTTACAGGGGGTGAGCAGTACTTC	CASRFTGGEQYF
TRBV7-9	.	once	TRBJ1-3	TGTGCCAGCAGCTTAGTTGGGCTGTCCCCTGGAAACACCATATATTTT	CASSLVGLSPGNTIYF
TRBV19	.	.	TRBJ2-3	TGTGCCAGTAGTATCGAACAGACTCCTAAAGGAGGAGATACGCAGTATTTT	CASSIEQTPKGGDTQYF
TRBV2	.	.	TRBJ1-2	TGTGCCAGCACGTGGGCAGGGAGGGCCGAAGGCTACACCTTC	CASTWAGRAEGYTF
TRBV11-2	.	.	TRBJ2-1	TGTGCCAGCAGCGTGTGGACAGTTCCTGGCGCCTACAATGAGCAGTTCTTC	CASSVWTVPGAYNEQFF
TRBV7-6	.	.	TRBJ2-7	TGTGCCAGCAGCTTAAGGTCAGGGCGGGGGCCAGACGAGCAGTACTTC	CASSLRSGRGPDEQYF
TRBV7-8	.	few	TRBJ1-4	TGTGCCAGTCATCAGGGGATGAATGAAAAACTGTTTTTT	CASHQGMNEKLFF
TRBV7-2	.	.	TRBJ1-6	TGTGCCAGCAGCTTAAGGGGAGGGGTACCCTCACCCCTCCACTTT	CASSLRGGVPSPLHF
TRBV7-2	.	once	TRBJ1-3	TGTGCCAGCAGCTTAAAGGCAGGGTATAAATCTGGAAACACCATATATTTT	CASSLKAGYKSGNTIYF
TRBV13	.	few	TRBJ1-2	TGTGCCAGCAGCTTAGTCCCCGGGGGGGTCACGGACGGCTACACCTTC	CASSLVPGGVTDGYTF
TRBV7-2	.	.	TRBJ1-4	TGTGCCACCCGTCCGAGATGGGGGGCAACTAATGAAAAACTGTTTTTT	CATRPRWGATNEKLFF
TRBV11-2	TRBD1	few	TRBJ2-1	TGTGCCAGCACCCATCCGACCGGGACAGAGGATTACAATGAGCAGTTCTTC	CASTHPTGTEDYNEQFF
TRBV27	.	.	TRBJ1-3	TGTGCCAGCAACCCCCGGGACACAGCGTCTGGAAACACCATATATTTT	CASNPRDTASGNTIYF
TRBV27	.	once	TRBJ2-3	.	CASTSGLDTQYF
TRBV2	.	few	TRBJ2-7	TGTGCCAGCAAGGAGGAAGGGGCTGTCCACGAGCAGTACTTC	CASKEEGAVHEQYF
TRBV7-2	TRBD1	.	TRBJ1-2	TGTGCCAGCAGCTTAGTCGACAGGGTCGATGGCTACACCTTC	CASSLVDRVDGYTF
TRBV10-3	.	.	TRBJ1-1	TGTGCCATCAGTGGAGGGTCGGAAGCTTTCTTT	CAISGGSEAFF
TRBV7-2	.	few	TRBJ1-6	TGTGCCAGCAGCTACGACAGGCAAGAGTACGATTCACCCCTCCACTTT	CASSYDRQEYDSPLHF
TRBV5-1	TRBD1	few	TRBJ1-2	TGCGCCAGCAGCTTCTCGGGACAGGGGACAGCTAACTATGGCTACACCTTC	CASSFSGQGTANYGYTF
TRBV7-6	TRBD2	.	TRBJ2-1	TGTGCCAGCAGCTTAGGTTCTAGCGGGGGGACCTACAATGAGCAGTTCTTC	CASSLGSSGGTYNEQFF
TRBV19	TRBD1	.	TRBJ2-1	TGTGCCAGTAGGACCGGGACAGGGATCAATGAGCAGTTCTTC	CASRTGTGINEQFF
TRBV5-5	.	few	TRBJ2-7	TGTGCCAGCAGCTTCTTTCAGGGAACCTACGAGCAGTACTTC	CASSFFQGTYEQYF
TRBV27	.	few	TRBJ1-1	TGTGCCAGCAGTAATAGTCGTGCGAACACTGAAGCTTTCTTT	CASSNSRANTEAFF
TRBV6-5	.	many	TRBJ2-7	TGTGCCAGCAGTTACTCAGGGAGGTACGAGCAGTACTTC	CASSYSGRYEQYF
TRBV6-1	.	few	TRBJ2-7	TGTGCCAGCGTAGGAGGCTACAGGTCAGCCTACGAGCAGTACTTC	CASVGGYRSAYEQYF
TRBV7-6	.	.	TRBJ2-2	TGTGCCAGCAGCCCTGAGGCGGGAATAGGCACCGGGGAGCTGTTTTTT	CASSPEAGIGTGELFF
TRBV7-4	.	.	TRBJ1-5	TGTGCCAGCAGCTTAGCACTTAGCAATCAGCCCCAGCATTTT	CASSLALSNQPQHF
TRBV5-8	TRBD1	.	TRBJ1-4	TGTGCCAGCAGCTTGGGACAGGGTGGCACTAATGAAAAACTGTTTTTT	CASSLGQGGTNEKLFF
TRBV4-3	.	.	TRBJ2-7	TGCGCCAGCAGCCAAGGGGGGTCTATGTCCCGATACGAGCAGTACTTC	CASSQGGSMSRYEQYF
TRBV19	.	many	TRBJ1-5	TGTGCCAGTAGTATCTGGGGTTTGAGCAATCAGCCCCAGCATTTT	CASSIWGLSNQPQHF
TRBV4-1	.	.	TRBJ1-2	TGCGCCAGCAGCCAAGATCTCGCGGCAGGGAGCTATGGCTACACCTTC	CASSQDLAAGSYGYTF
TRBV6-2/TRBV6-3	.	.	TRBJ1-5	TGTGCCAGCAGTTATAATATTGACAATCAGCCCCAGCATTTT	CASSYNIDNQPQHF
TRBV27	.	.	TRBJ2-7	TGTGCCAGCAGTTCCGGACACAACCCCGGCCTCTACGAGCAGTACTTC	CASSSGHNPGLYEQYF
TRBV25-1	.	.	TRBJ2-1	TGTGCCAGCAGTGATTGGGCGGAGGTTGACAATGAGCAGTTCTTC	CASSDWAEVDNEQFF
TRBV7-9	.	few	TRBJ1-6	TGTGCCAGCAGCTTAGGCCGTCAGCTCTCTGTAGATAATTCACCCCTCCACTTT	CASSLGRQLSVDNSPLHF